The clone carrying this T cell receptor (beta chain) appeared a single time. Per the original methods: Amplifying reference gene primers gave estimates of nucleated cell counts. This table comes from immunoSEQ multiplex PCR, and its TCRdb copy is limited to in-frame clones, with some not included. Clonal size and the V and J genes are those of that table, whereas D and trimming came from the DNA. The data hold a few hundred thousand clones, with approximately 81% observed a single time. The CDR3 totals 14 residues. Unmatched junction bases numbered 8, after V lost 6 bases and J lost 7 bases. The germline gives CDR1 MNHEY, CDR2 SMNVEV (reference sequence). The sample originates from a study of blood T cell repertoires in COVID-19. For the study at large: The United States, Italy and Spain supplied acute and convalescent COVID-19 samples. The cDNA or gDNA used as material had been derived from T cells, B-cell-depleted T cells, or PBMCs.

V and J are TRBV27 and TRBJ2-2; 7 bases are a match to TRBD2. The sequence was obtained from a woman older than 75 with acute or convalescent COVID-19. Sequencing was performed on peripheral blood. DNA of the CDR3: TGTGCCAGCAGCAGTTACGGGAGGAACGGGGAGCTGTTTTTT. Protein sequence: CASSSYGRNGELFF.